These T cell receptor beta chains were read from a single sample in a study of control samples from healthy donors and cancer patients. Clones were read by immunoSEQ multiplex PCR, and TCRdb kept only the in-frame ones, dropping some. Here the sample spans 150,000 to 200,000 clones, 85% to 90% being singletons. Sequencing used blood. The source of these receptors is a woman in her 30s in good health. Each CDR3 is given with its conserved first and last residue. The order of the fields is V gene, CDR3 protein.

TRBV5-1	CASIRGPAGSNTEAFF
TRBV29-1	CSVRGLDSYNEQFF
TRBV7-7	CASSLDSNQPQHF
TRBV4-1	CASSQYPPGQGTDTQYF
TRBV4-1	CASSQEPGYNSPLHF
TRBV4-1	CASSQGVSRVNTEAFF
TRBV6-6	CASSSGGGPGELFF
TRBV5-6	CASSRDRGQGYGYTF
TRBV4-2	CASGQVAATGELFF
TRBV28	CASSSVVGSSYNEQFF
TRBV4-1	CASSQQGRETQYF
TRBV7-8	CASSTLVGRGSDTQYF
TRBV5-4	CASSSYGTLNTGELFF
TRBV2	CASSGRLGSRDEQYF
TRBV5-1	CASSPGRGTNEKLFF
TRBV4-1	CASSQTFVDGNTEAFF
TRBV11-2	CASSLAGGGAGETQYF
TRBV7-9	CASSLVGLAGILDTQYF